A selection of T cell receptor beta chains follows, all from one sample in a study of cytomegalovirus exposure and HLA in healthy donors. Assay used: immunoSEQ multiplex PCR; TCRdb lists only in-frame clones, some missing. Of 200,000 to 250,000 clones in the sample, about 89% were seen once. Sequencing input: PBMCs. Receptor source: a woman under 30 in good health and CMV-seronegative. The CDR3 runs from the conserved cysteine through the conserved F or W. A D gene is named only where the DNA matches it firmly. Clone size is shown for a subset of rows, as once, few, many or a class of expanded clone.

J: TRBJ1-4; V: TRBV5-5; D: -; size: -; DNA: TGTGCCAGCAGCCGCCTGATAGGGGTCAATGAAAAACTGTTTTTT; CDR3: CASSRLIGVNEKLFF
J: TRBJ2-6; V: TRBV7-2; D: TRBD1; size: once; DNA: TGTGCCAGCAGTTACGACAGGGATGACGTCCTGACTTTC; CDR3: CASSYDRDDVLTF
J: TRBJ1-5; V: TRBV6-1; D: -; size: -; DNA: TGTGCCAGCAGTGAAGCATGGGGGGAGTGGGATCAGCCCCAGCATTTT; CDR3: CASSEAWGEWDQPQHF
J: TRBJ2-7; V: TRBV27; D: TRBD2; size: -; DNA: TGTGCCAGCAGATCCCTAGCGGTTACCTACGAGCAGTACTTC; CDR3: CASRSLAVTYEQYF
J: TRBJ1-1; V: TRBV9; D: -; size: -; DNA: TGTGCCAGCAGCGTAGGTTTGGCCGCTGAAGCTTTCTTT; CDR3: CASSVGLAAEAFF
J: TRBJ2-1; V: TRBV11-2; D: -; size: -; DNA: TGTGCCAGCAGCTTAGGGCCCCTCAATGAGCAGTTCTTC; CDR3: CASSLGPLNEQFF
J: TRBJ2-2; V: TRBV7-3; D: -; size: -; DNA: TGTGCCAGCAGCTCACAGGGATCCAACACCGGGGAGCTGTTTTTT; CDR3: CASSSQGSNTGELFF
J: TRBJ2-2; V: TRBV6-1; D: TRBD1; size: -; DNA: TGTGCCAGCAGTGGACAGGGGAGGACCGGGGAGCTGTTTTTT; CDR3: CASSGQGRTGELFF
J: TRBJ2-3; V: TRBV5-1; D: -; size: -; DNA: TGCGCCAGCAGCCCGCATAGCGTAGGAGATACGCAGTATTTT; CDR3: CASSPHSVGDTQYF
J: TRBJ2-3; V: TRBV9; D: TRBD2; size: -; DNA: TGTGCCAGCAGCGTATTGAGCGGGGTTGGGGATACGCAGTATTTT; CDR3: CASSVLSGVGDTQYF
J: TRBJ2-7; V: TRBV20-1; D: -; size: -; DNA: TGCAGTGCTAGTGTTCTCTACGAGCAGTACTTC; CDR3: CSASVLYEQYF
J: TRBJ1-2; V: TRBV4-1; D: -; size: -; DNA: TGCGCCAGCAGCCAACCTCCGGGACACCGCTATGGCTACACCTTC; CDR3: CASSQPPGHRYGYTF
J: TRBJ1-5; V: TRBV27; D: -; size: -; DNA: TGTGCCAGCAGTTTAGAGGGAACCGCCTTTGGTCAGCCCCAGCATTTT; CDR3: CASSLEGTAFGQPQHF
J: TRBJ1-6; V: TRBV4-3; D: -; size: -; DNA: TGCGCCAGCAGCCAATCGGGGGAGTCACCCCTCCACTTT; CDR3: CASSQSGESPLHF
J: TRBJ1-5; V: TRBV30; D: TRBD1; size: -; DNA: TGTGCCTGGACCCCACCGGGACAGGGGGGACTTCCCCAGCATTTT; CDR3: CAWTPPGQGGLPQHF
J: TRBJ1-1; V: TRBV27; D: TRBD1; size: once; DNA: TGTGCCAGCAGTTCAAAAGGACAGGGGCGGGCTTTCTTT; CDR3: CASSSKGQGRAFF
J: TRBJ2-3; V: TRBV6-5; D: -; size: -; DNA: TGTGCCAGCAGGAGACTAGGACTCACAGATACGCAGTATTTT; CDR3: CASRRLGLTDTQYF
J: TRBJ2-1; V: TRBV2; D: -; size: -; DNA: TGTGCCAGCAGTAGGGGGGGGCAATTCTTC; CDR3: CASSRGGQFF
J: TRBJ2-3; V: TRBV7-2; D: -; size: -; DNA: TGTGCCAGCAGCTTAGAAGCGAGGTCAGATACGCAGTATTTT; CDR3: CASSLEARSDTQYF
J: TRBJ2-2; V: TRBV11-2; D: -; size: -; DNA: TGTGCCAGCAGCTTATCGACAGGTTTGACCGGGGAGCTGTTTTTT; CDR3: CASSLSTGLTGELFF
J: TRBJ2-1; V: TRBV7-7; D: TRBD2; size: -; DNA: TGTGCCAGCAGCAGGAACCGGGACTACAAAGACAATGAGCAGTTCTTC; CDR3: CASSRNRDYKDNEQFF
J: TRBJ2-1; V: TRBV9; D: TRBD2; size: -; DNA: TGTGCCAGCAGCGATAGCGGGAGTAGGAATGAGCAGTTCTTC; CDR3: CASSDSGSRNEQFF
J: TRBJ1-2; V: TRBV5-4; D: TRBD1; size: -; DNA: TGTGCCAGCAGCTCCAGACAGGGAACTAACTATGGCTACACCTTC; CDR3: CASSSRQGTNYGYTF
J: TRBJ2-5; V: TRBV19; D: -; size: -; DNA: TGTGCCAGTAGTAAGAGAGACCAAGAGACCCAGTACTTC; CDR3: CASSKRDQETQYF
J: TRBJ2-1; V: TRBV10-1; D: -; size: -; DNA: TGCGCCAGCAGTGAGTCGACTGGGGCTGTGCAGTTCTTC; CDR3: CASSESTGAVQFF
J: TRBJ1-1; V: TRBV5-4; D: -; size: -; DNA: TGTGCCAGCAGCTTATATGACGAGACAGCCCCCAGAGCTTTCTTT; CDR3: CASSLYDETAPRAFF
J: TRBJ2-2; V: TRBV27; D: -; size: -; DNA: TGTGCCAGCAGTTCCCTGGCGGAGACGAACACCGGGGAGCTGTTTTTT; CDR3: CASSSLAETNTGELFF
J: TRBJ2-3; V: TRBV5-1; D: TRBD1; size: few; DNA: TGCGCCAGCAGCTCTGGGACAGACACAGATACGCAGTATTTT; CDR3: CASSSGTDTDTQYF
J: TRBJ2-1; V: TRBV7-8; D: TRBD2; size: -; DNA: TGTGCCAGCCGGGCCGGGACTAGCCCCTCCAATGAGCAGTTCTTC; CDR3: CASRAGTSPSNEQFF